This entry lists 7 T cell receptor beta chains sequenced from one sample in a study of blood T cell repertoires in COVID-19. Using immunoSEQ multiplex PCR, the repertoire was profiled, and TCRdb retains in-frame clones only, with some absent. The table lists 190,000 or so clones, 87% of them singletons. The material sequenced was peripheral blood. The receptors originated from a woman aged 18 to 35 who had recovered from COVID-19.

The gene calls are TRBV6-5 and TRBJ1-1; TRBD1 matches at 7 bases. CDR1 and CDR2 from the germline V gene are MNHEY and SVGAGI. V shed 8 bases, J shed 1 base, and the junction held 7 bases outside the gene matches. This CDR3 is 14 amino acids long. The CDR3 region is CASDPNRGNTEAFF. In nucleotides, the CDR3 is TGTGCCAGCGATCCCAACAGGGGGAACACTGAAGCTTTCTTT.

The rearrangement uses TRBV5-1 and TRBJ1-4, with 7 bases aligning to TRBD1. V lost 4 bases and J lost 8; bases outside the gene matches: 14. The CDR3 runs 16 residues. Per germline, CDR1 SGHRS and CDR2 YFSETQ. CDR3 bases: TGCGCCAGCAGCCTGGAACTGACAGGGATTAACGAAAAACTGTTTTTT. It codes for CASSLELTGINEKLFF.

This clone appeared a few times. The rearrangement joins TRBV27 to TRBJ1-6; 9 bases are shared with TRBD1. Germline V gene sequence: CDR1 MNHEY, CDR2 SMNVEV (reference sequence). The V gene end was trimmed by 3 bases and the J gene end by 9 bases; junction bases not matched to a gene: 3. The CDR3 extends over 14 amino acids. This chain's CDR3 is CASSFRDRVSPLHF. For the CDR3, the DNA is TGTGCCAGCAGTTTCCGGGACAGGGTTTCACCCCTCCACTTT.

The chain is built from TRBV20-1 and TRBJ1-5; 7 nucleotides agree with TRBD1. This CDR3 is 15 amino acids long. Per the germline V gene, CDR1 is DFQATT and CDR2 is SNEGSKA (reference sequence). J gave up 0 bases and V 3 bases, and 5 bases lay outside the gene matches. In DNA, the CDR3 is TGCAGTGCTAGTTGGACAGGACATAGCAATCAGCCCCAGCATTTT. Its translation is CSASWTGHSNQPQHF.

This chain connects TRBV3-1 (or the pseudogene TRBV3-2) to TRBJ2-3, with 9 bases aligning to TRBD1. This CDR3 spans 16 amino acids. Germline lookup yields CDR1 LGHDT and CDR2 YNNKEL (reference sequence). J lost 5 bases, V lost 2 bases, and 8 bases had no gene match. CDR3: CASSQYRGRDRDTQYF. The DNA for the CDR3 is TGTGCCAGCAGCCAATACAGGGGGCGTGATAGAGATACGCAGTATTTT.

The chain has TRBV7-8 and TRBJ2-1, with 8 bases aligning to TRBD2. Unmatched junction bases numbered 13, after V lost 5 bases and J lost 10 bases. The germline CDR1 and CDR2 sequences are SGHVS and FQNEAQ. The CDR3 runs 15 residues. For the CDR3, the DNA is TGTGCCAGCAGCGCAAGCGGGGGCCTCCCGGTAGAGCAGTTCTTC. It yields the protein CASSASGGLPVEQFF. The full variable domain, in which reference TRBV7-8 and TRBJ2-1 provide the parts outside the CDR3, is GAGVSQSPRYKVAKRGQDVALRCDPISGHVSLFWYQQALGQGPEFLTYFQNEAQLDKSGLPSDRFFAERPEGSVSTLKIQRTQQEDSAVYLCASSASGGLPVEQFFGPGTRLTVL.

The CDR3 DNA reads as TGTGCCAGCTCACCGATCGGGGGTGGAAATTCACCCCTCCACTTT. Protein sequence: CASSPIGGGNSPLHF. V gene TRBV18 combines with J gene TRBJ1-6, with D tentatively TRBD1 (5 bases). Germline CDR1 is KGHSH and CDR2 is LQKENI. V lost 3 bases, J lost 7 bases, and 13 bases lay in between. This CDR3 region has 15 residues.